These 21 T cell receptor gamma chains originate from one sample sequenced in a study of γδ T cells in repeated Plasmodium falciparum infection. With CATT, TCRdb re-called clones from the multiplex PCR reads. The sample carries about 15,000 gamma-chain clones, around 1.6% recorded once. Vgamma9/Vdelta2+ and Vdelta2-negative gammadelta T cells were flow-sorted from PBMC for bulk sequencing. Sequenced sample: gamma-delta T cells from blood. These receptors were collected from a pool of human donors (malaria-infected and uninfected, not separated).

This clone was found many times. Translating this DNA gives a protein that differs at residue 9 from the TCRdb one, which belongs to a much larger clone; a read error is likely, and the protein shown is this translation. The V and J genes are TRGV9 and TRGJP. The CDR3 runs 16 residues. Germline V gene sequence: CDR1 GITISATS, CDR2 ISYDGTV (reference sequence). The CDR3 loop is CALWDQQEFGKKIKVF. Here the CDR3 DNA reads TGTGCCTTGTGGGACCAGCAAGAGTTTGGCAAAAAAATCAAGGTATTT.

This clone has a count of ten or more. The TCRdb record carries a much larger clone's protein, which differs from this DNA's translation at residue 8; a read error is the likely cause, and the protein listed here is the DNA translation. As DNA, the CDR3 is TGTGCCTTGTGGGAGTCCAACACTCAAGAGTTGGGCAAAAAAATCAAGGTATTT. Translating it yields CALWESNTQELGKKIKVF. The gene calls are TRGV9 and TRGJP. The J gene, missing from TCRdb, was assigned here through DNA to germline matching. Germline assignment: CDR1 GITISATS and CDR2 ISYDGTV (reference sequence). The CDR3 consists of 18 residues. V lost 3 bases, J lost 4 bases, and 9 bases stayed unmatched.

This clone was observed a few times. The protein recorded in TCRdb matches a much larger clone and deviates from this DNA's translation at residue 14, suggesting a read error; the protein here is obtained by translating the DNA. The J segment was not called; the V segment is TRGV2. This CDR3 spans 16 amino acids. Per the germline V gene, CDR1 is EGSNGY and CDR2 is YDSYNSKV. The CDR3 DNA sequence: TGTGCCACCTGGGAGAGGGCCTCAGCTGGTGATTGGATCAGGACGTTT. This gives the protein CATWERASAGDWIRTF.

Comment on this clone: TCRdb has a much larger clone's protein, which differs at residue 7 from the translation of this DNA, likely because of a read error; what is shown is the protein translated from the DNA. The CDR3: CALWESSPQELGKKIKVF. The DNA of the CDR3 is TGTGCCTTGTGGGAGTCCAGCCCTCAAGAGTTGGGCAAAAAAATCAAGGTATTT. The chain uses TRGV9 and TRGJP. The J gene, missing from TCRdb, was assigned here through DNA to germline matching. The CDR3 is 18 amino acids. The germline CDR1 and CDR2 sequences are GITISATS and ISYDGTV (reference sequence). The V segment lost 3 bases and the J segment 4 bases; nucleotides outside the gene matches: 9.

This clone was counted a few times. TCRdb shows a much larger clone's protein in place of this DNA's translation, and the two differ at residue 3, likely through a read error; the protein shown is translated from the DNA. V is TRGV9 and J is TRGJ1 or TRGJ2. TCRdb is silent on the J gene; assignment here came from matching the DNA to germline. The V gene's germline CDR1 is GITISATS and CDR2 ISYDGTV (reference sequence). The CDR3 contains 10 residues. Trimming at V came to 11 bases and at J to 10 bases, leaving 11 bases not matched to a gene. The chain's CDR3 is CASEVRKKLF. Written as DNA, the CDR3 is TGTGCCTCGGAGGTTCGGAAGAAACTCTTT.

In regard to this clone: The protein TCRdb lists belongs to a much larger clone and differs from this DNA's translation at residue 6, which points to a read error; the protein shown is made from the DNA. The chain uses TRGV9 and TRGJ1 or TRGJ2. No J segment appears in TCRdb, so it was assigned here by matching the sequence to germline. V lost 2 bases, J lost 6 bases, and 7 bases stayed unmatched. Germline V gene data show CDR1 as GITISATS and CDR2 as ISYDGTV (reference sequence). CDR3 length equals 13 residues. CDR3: CALWEGGGYKKLF. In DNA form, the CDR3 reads TGTGCCTTGTGGGAGGGCGGCGGTTATAAGAAACTCTTT.

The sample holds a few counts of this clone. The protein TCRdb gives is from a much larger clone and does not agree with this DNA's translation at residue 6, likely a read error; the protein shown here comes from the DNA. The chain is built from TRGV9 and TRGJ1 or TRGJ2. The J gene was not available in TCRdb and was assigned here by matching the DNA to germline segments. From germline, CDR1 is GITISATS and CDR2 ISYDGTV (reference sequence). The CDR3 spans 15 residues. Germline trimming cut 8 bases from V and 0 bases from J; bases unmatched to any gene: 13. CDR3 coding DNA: TGTGCCTTGTACCTTCATTCTTCGAATTATTATAAGAAACTCTTT. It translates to CALYLHSSNYYKKLF.

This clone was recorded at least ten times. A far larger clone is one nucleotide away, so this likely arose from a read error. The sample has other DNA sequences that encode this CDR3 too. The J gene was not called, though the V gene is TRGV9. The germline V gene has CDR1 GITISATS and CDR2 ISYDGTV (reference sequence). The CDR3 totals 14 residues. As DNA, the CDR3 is TGTGCCTTGTGGGAGGTACAATGTTATTATAAGAAACTCTTC. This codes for CALWEVQCYYKKLF.

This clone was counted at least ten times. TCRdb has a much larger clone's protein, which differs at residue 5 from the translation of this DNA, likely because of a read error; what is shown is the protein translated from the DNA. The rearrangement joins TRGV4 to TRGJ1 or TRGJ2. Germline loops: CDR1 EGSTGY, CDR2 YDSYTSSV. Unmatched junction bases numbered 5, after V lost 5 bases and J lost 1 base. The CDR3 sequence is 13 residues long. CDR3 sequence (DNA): TGTGCCACCTGGGGTGGAAATTATTATAAGAAACTCTTT. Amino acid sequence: CATWGGNYYKKLF.

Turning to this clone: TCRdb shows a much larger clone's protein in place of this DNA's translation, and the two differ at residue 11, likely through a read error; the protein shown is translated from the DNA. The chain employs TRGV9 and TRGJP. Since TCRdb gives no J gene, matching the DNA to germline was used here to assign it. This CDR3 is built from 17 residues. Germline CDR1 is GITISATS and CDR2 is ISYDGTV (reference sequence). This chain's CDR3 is CALWEEIQELDKKIKVF. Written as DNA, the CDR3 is TGTGCCTTGTGGGAGGAGATACAAGAGTTGGACAAAAAAATCAAGGTATTT.

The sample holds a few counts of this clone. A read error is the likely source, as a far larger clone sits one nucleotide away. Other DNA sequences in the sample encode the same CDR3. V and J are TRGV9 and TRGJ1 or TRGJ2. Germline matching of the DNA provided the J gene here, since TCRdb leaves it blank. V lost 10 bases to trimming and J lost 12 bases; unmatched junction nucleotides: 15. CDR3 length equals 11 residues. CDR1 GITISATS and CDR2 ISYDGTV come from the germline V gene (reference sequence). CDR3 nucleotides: TGTGCCTTATGGTGGCTCCGTAGGAAACTCTTT. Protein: CALWWLRRKLF.

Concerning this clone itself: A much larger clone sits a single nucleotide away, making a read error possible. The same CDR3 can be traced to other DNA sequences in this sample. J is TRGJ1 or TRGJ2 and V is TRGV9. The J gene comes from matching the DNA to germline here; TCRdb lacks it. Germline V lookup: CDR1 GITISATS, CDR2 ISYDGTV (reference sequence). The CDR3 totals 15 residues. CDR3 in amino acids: CALWDRPQDYYKKLF. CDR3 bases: TGTGCTTTGTGGGATAGACCGCAGGATTACTATAAGAAACTCTTT.

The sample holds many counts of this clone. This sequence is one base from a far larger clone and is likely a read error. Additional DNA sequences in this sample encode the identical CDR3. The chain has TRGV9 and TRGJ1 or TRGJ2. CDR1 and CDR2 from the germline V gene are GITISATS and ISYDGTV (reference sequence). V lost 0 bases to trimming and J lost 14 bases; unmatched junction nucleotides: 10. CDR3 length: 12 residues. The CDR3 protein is CALWEVQTSELF. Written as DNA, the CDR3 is TGTGCCTTGTGGGAGGTGCAAACTTCAGAACTCTTT.

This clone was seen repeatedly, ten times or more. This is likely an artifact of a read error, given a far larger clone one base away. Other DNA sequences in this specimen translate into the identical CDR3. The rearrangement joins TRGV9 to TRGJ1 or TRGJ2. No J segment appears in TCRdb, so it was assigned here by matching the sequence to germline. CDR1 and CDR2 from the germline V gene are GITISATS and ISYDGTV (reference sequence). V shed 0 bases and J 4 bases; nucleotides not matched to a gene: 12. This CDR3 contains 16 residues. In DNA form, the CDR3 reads TGTGCCTTGTGGGAGGTGCGCGTGGGGTTCTATTATAAGAAACTCTTT. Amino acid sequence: CALWEVRVGFYYKKLF.

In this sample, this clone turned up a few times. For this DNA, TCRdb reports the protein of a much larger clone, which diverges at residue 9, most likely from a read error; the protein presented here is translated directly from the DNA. The CDR3 DNA reads TGTGCCTTGAGAGGGAGATATAAGAGACTCTTT. Residues: CALRGRYKRLF. There is no J gene call, but TRGV9 is given as the V gene. The CDR3 runs 11 residues. CDR1 is GITISATS and CDR2 is ISYDGTV in the germline V gene (reference sequence).

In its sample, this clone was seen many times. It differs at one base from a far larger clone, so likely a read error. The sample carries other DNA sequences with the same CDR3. The CDR3 is CALWEVEQWGKKLGKKIKVF. The CDR3 nucleotides are TGTGCCTTGTGGGAGGTGGAGCAATGGGGCAAAAAGTTGGGCAAAAAGATCAAGGTATTT. The chain employs TRGV9 and TRGJP. No J segment appears in TCRdb, so it was assigned here by matching the sequence to germline. Germline V lookup: CDR1 GITISATS, CDR2 ISYDGTV (reference sequence). The CDR3 loop spans 20 amino acids.

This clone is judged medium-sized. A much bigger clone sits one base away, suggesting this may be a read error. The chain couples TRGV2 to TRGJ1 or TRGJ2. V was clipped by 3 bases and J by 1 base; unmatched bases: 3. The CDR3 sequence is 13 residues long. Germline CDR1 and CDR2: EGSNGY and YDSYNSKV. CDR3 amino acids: CATWDPNYYKKLF. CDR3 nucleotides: TGTGCCACCTGGGACCCCAATTATTATAAGAAACTCTTT.

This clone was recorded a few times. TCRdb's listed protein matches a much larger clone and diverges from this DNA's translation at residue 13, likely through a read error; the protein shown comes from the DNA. CDR3 residues: CALWEVEFSQELSKKIKVF. For the CDR3, the DNA is TGTGCCTTGTGGGAGGTGGAATTCTCGCAAGAGTTGAGCAAAAAAATCAAGGTATTT. The V gene is TRGV9, the J gene TRGJP. Germline matching of the DNA provided the J gene here, since TCRdb leaves it blank. Looked up from germline, CDR1 is GITISATS and CDR2 is ISYDGTV (reference sequence). The CDR3 contains 19 residues.

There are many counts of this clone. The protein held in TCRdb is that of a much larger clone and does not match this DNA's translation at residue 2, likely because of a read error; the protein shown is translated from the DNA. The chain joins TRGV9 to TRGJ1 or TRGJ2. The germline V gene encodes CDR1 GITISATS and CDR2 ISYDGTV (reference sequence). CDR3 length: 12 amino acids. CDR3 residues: CTLWEYYYKKLF. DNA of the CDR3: TGTACCTTGTGGGAGTACTATTATAAGAAACTCTTT.

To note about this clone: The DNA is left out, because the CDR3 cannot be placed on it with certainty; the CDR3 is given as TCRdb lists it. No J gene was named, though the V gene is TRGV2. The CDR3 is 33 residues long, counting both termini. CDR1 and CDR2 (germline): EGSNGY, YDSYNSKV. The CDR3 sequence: CATWDGPGIIIRNSLAVEQHWLSQVSIGRIQHF.

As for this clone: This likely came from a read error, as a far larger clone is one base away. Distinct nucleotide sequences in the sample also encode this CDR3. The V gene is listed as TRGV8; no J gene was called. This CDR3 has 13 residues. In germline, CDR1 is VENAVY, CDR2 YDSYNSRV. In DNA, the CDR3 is TGTGCCACCTGGGATTTAAGAGATTGGATCAAGACATTT. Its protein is CATWDLRDWIKTF.